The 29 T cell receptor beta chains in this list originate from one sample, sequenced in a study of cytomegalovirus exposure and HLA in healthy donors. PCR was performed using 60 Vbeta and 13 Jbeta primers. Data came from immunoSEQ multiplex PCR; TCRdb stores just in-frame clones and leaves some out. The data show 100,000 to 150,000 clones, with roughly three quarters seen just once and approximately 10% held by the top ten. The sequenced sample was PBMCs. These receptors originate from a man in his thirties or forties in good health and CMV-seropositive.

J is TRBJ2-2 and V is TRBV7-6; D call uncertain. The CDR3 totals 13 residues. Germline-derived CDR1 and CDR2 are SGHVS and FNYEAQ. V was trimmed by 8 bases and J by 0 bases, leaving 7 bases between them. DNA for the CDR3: TGTGCCAGCTCCCTCCCGAACACCGGGGAGCTGTTTTTT. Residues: CASSLPNTGELFF.

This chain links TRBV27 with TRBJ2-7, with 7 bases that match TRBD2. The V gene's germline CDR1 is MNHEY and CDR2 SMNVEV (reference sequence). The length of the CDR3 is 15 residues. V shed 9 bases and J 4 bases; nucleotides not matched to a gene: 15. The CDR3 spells CASRGLIAGLYEQYF. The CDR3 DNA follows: TGTGCCAGTAGGGGACTTATAGCGGGCCTATACGAGCAGTACTTC.

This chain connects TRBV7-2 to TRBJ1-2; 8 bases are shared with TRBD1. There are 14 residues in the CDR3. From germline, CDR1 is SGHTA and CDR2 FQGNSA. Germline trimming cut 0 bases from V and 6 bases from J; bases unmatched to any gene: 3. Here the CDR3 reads CASSLAQGADGYTF. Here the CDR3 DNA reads TGTGCCAGCAGCTTAGCCCAGGGGGCGGATGGCTACACCTTC. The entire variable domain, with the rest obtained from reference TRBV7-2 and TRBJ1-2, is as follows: GAGVSQSPSNKVTEKGKDVELRCDPISGHTALYWYRQSLGQGLEFLIYFQGNSAPDKSGLPSDRFSAERTGGSVSTLTIQRTQQEDSAVYLCASSLAQGADGYTFGSGTRLTVV.

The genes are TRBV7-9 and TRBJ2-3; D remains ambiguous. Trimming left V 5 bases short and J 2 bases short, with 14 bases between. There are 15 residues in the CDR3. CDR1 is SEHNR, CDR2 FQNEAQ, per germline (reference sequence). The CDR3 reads CASSQWLDPTDTQYF. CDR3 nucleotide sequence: TGTGCCAGCAGCCAATGGCTAGACCCCACAGATACGCAGTATTTT.

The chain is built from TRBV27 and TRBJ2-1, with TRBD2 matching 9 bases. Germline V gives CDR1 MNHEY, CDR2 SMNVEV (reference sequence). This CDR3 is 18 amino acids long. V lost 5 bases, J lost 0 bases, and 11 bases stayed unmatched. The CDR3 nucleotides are TGTGCCAGCAGTCTAAGACTAGCGGAAAAAAGCTCCTACAATGAGCAGTTCTTC. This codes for CASSLRLAEKSSYNEQFF.

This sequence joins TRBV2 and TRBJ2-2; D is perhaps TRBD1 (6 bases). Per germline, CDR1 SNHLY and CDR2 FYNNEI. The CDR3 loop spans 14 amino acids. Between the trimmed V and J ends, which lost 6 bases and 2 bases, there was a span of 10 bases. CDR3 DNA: TGTGCCAGCAGAAGGACAGATAACACCGGGGAGCTGTTTTTT. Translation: CASRRTDNTGELFF.

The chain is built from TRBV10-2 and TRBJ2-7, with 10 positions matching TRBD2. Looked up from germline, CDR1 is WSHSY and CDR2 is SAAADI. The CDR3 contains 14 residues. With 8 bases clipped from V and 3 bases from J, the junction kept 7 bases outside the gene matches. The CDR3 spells CASSQGLAYYEQYF. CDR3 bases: TGCGCCAGCTCTCAGGGACTAGCGTACTACGAGCAGTACTTC.

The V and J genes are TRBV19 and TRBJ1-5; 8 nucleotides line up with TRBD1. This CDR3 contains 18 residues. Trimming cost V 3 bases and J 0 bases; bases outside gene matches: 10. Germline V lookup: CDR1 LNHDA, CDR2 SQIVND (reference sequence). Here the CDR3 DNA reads TGTGCCAGTAGTATTGGCCCTCAGACAGGGGATAGCAATCAGCCCCAGCATTTT. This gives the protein CASSIGPQTGDSNQPQHF.

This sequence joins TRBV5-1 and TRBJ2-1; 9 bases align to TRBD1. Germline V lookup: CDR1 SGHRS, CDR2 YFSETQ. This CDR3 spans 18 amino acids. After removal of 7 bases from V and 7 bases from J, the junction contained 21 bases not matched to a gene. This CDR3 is CASSGTGRARGGTNEQFF. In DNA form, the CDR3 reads TGCGCCAGCTCCGGGACAGGGAGGGCTAGAGGGGGCACGAATGAGCAGTTCTTC.

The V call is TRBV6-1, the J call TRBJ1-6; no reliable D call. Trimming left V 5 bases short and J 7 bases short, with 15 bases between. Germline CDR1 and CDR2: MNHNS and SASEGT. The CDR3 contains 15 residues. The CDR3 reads CASSTGWEVNSPLHF. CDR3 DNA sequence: TGTGCCAGCAGTACCGGTTGGGAGGTAAATTCACCCCTCCACTTT.

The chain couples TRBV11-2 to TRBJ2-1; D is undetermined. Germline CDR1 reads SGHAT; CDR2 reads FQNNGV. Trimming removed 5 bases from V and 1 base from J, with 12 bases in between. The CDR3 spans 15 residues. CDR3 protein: CASSPSSGSYNEQFF. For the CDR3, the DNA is TGTGCCAGCAGCCCCTCCTCCGGGTCCTACAATGAGCAGTTCTTC.

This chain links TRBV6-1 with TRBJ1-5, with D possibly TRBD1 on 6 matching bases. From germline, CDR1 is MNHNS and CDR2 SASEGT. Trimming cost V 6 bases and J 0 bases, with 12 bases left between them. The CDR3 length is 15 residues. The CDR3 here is CASRILGGSNQPQHF. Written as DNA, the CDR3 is TGTGCCAGCAGAATATTAGGGGGTAGCAATCAGCCCCAGCATTTT.

The CDR3 protein is CATDDYGTGELFF. CDR3 DNA sequence: TGTGCCACCGACGACTACGGCACCGGGGAGCTGTTTTTT. V gene TRBV13 combines with J gene TRBJ2-2, with a tentative D call TRBD2 (5 bases). Per germline, CDR1 PRHDT and CDR2 FYEKMQ (reference sequence). The CDR3 consists of 13 residues. The V and J ends lost 10 bases and 4 bases respectively, with 13 bases between them.

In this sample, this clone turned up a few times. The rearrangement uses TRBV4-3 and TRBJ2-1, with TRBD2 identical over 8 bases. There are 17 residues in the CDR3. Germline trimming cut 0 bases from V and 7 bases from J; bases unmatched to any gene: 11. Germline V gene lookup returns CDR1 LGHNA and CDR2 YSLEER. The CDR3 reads CASSQDWTGGPGNEQFF. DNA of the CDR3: TGCGCCAGCAGCCAAGATTGGACGGGAGGGCCAGGGAATGAGCAGTTCTTC.

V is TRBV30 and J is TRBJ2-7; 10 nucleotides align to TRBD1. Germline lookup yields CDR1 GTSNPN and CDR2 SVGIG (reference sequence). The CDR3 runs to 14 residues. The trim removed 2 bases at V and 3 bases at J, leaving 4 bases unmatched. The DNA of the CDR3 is TGTGCCTGGAGTCTCGGGACAGGGGTCTACGAGCAGTACTTC. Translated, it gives CAWSLGTGVYEQYF. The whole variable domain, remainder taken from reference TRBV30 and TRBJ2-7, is SQTIHQWPATLVQPVGSPLSLECTVEGTSNPNLYWYRQAAGRGLQLLFYSVGIGQISSEVPQNLSASRPQDRQFILSSKKLLLSDSGFYLCAWSLGTGVYEQYFGPGTRLTVT.

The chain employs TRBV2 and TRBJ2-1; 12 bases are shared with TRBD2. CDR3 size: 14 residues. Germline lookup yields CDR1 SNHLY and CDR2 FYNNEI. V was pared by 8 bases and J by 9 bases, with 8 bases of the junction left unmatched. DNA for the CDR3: TGTGCCAGCCGCCGACTAGCGGGAGCCCCTGAGCAGTTCTTC. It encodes CASRRLAGAPEQFF.

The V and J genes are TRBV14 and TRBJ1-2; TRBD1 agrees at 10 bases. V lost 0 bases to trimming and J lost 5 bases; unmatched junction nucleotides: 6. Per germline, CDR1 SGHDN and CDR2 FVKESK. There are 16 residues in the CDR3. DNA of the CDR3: TGTGCCAGCAGCCAAGATGGGACAGGGGTTTGGTATGGCTACACCTTC. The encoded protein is CASSQDGTGVWYGYTF.

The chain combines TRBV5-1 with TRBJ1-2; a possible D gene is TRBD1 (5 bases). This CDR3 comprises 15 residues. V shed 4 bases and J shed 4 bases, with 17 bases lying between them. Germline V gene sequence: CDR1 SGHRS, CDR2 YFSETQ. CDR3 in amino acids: CASSRRRDGTYGYTF. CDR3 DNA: TGCGCCAGCAGCCGGAGGAGGGACGGTACCTATGGCTACACCTTC.

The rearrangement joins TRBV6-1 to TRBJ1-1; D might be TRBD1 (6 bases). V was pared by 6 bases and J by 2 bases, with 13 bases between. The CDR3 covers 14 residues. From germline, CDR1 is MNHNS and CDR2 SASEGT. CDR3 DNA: TGTGCCAGCAGGCCCGGGACAATCAACACTGAAGCTTTCTTT. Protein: CASRPGTINTEAFF.

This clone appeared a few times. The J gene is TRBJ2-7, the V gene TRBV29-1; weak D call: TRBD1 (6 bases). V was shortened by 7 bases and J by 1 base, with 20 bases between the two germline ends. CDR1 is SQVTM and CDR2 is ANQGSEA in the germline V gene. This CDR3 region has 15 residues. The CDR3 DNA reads TGCAGCGCACAAAGTTGGGCCAGGGGTTCCTACGAGCAGTACTTC. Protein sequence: CSAQSWARGSYEQYF.

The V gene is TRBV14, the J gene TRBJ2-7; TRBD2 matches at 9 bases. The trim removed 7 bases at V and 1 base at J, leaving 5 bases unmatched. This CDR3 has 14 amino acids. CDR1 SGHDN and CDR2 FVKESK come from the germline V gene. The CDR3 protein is CASNLAGPSYEQYF. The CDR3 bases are TGTGCCAGCAACCTAGCGGGGCCTTCCTACGAGCAGTACTTC.

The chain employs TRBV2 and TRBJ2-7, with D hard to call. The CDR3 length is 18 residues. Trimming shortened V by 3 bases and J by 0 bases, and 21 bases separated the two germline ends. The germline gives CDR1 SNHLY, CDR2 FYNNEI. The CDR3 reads CASSDLIGWNGTSYEQYF. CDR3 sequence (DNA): TGTGCCAGCAGTGATTTAATCGGGTGGAACGGCACCTCCTACGAGCAGTACTTC.

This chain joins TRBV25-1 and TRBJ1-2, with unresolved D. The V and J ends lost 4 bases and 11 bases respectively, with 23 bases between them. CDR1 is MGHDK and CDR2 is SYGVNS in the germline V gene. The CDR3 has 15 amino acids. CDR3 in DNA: TGTGCCAGCAGTGGCTCCTGGGGAGCCTTTCTTCGATACACCTTC. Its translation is CASSGSWGAFLRYTF.

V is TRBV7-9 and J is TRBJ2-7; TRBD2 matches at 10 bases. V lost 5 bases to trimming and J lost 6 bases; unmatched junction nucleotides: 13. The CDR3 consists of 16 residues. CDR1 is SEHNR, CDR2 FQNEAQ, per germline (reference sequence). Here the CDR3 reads CASSLSNLAGAGEQYF. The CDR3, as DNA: TGTGCCAGCAGCCTTAGTAATCTAGCGGGAGCCGGCGAGCAGTACTTC.

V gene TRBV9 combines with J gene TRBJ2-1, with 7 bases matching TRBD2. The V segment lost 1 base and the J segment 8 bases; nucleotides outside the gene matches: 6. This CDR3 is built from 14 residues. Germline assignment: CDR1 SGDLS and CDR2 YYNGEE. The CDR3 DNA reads TGTGCCAGCAGCGTAAGCGGGATTGATTATGAGCAGTTCTTC. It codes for CASSVSGIDYEQFF.

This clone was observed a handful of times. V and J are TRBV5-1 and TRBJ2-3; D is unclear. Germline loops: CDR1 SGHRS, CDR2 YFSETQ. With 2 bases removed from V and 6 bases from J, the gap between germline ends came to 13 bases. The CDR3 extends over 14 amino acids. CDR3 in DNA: TGCGCCAGCAGCTTAAACCAGGCAGTTGATACGCAGTATTTT. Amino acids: CASSLNQAVDTQYF.

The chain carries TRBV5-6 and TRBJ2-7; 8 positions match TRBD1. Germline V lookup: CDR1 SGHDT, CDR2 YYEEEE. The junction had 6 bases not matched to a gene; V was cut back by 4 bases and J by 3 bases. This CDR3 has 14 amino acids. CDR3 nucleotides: TGTGCCAGCAGCCCTGGACAGGGTAACTACGAGCAGTACTTC. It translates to CASSPGQGNYEQYF.

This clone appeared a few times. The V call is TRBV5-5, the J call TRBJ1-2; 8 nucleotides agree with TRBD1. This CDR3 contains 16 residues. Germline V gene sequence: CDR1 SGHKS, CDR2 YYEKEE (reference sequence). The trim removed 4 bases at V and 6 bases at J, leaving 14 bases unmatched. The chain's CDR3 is CASSLKPRQGLDGYTF. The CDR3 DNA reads TGTGCCAGCAGCCTAAAACCGAGACAGGGGCTTGATGGCTACACCTTC.

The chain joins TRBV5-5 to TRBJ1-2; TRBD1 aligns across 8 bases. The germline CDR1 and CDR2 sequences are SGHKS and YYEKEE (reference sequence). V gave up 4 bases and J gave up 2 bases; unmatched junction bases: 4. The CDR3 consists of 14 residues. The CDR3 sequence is CASSIRTGNYGYTF. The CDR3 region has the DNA TGTGCCAGCAGCATACGGACAGGGAACTATGGCTACACCTTC.